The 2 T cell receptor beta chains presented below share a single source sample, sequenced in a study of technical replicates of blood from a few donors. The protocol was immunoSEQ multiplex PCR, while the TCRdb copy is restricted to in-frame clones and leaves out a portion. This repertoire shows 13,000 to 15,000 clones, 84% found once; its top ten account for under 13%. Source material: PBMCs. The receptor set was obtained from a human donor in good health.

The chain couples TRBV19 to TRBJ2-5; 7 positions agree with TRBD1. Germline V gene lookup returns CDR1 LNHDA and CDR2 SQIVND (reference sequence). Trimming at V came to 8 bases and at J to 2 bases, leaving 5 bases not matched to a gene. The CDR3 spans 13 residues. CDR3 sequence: CASGDSSQETQYF. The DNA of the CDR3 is TGTGCCAGTGGGGACAGTTCTCAAGAGACCCAGTACTTC. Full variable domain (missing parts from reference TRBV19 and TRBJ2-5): DGGITQSPKYLFRKEGQNVTLSCEQNLNHDAMYWYRQDPGQGLRLIYYSQIVNDFQKGDIAEGYSVSREKKESFPLTVTSAQKNPTAFYLCASGDSSQETQYFGPGTRLLVL.

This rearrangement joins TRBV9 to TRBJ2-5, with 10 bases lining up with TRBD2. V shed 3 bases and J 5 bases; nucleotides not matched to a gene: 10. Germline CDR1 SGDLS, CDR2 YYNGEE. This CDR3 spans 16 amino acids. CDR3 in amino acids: CASSEGLAVEVETQYF. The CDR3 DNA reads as TGTGCCAGCAGCGAAGGACTAGCGGTCGAAGTTGAGACCCAGTACTTC.